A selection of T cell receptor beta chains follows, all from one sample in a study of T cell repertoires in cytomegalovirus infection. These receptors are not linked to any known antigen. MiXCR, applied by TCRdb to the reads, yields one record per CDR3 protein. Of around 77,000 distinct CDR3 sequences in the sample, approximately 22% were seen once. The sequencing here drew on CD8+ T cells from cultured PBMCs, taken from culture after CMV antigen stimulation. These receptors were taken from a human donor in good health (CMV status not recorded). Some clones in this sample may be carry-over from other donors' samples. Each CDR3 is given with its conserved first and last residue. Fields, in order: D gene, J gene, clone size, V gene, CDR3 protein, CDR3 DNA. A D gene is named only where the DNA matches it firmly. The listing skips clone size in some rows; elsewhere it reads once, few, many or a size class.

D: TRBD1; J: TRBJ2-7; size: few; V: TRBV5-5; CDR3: CASSTRQGAVDEQYF; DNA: TGTGCCAGCAGCACTAGACAGGGGGCAGTGGACGAGCAGTACTTC
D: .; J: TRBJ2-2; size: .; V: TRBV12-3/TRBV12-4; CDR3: CASSPGLSGELFF; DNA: TGTGCCAGCAGTCCCGGACTCTCAGGGGAGCTGTTTTTT
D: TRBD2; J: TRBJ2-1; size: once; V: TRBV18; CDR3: CASSPGTSGSYNEQFF; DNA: TGTGCCAGCTCACCCGGGACTAGCGGTTCCTACAATGAGCAGTTCTTC
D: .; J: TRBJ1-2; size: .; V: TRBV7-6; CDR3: CASSSRQGYGYTF; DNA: TGTGCCAGCAGCTCAAGACAAGGCTATGGCTACACCTTC
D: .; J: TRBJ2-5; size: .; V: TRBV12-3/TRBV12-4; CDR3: CASRPDTYQETQYF; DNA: TGTGCCAGCAGGCCGGACACCTACCAAGAGACCCAGTACTTC
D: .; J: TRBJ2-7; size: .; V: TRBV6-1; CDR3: CASSEWASTGYEQYF; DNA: TGTGCCAGCAGTGAATGGGCATCAACTGGCTACGAGCAGTACTTC
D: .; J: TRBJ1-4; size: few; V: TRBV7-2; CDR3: CASSLGVGGATEKLFF; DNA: TGTGCCAGCAGCTTAGGGGTAGGGGGGGCAACGGAAAAACTGTTTTTT
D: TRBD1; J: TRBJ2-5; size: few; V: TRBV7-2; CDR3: CASSLAGQGSVETQYF; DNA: TGTGCCAGCAGCTTAGCGGGACAGGGGTCGGTAGAGACCCAGTACTTC
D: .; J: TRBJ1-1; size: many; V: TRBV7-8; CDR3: CASSFGPNTEAFF; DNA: TGTGCCAGCAGCTTTGGACCCAACACTGAAGCTTTCTTT
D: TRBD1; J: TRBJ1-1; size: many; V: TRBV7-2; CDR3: CASSLNRGAF; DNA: TGTGCCAGCAGCTTAAACAGGGGGGCCTTT
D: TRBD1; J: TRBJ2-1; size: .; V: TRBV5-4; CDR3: CASSAPGQGLHEQFF; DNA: TGTGCCAGCAGCGCCCCGGGACAGGGTCTCCATGAGCAGTTCTTC
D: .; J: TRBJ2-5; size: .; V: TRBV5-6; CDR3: CASSPSGETQYF; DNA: TGTGCCAGCAGCCCGAGTGGAGAGACCCAGTACTTC
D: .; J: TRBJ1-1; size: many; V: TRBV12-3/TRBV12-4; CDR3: CASSFGAEAFF; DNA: TGTGCCAGCAGTTTCGGGGCTGAAGCTTTCTTT
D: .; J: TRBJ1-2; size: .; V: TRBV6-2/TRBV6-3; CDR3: CASSSTQDGGEGYTF; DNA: TGTGCCAGCAGTTCGACGCAGGACGGAGGGGAAGGCTACACCTTC
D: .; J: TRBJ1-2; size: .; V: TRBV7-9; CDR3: CSSSAGVGARNYGYTF; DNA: TGTTCCAGCAGCGCCGGCGTAGGGGCGAGAAACTATGGCTACACCTTC
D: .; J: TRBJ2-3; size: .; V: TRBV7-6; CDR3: CASSPVIGRPSTDTQYF; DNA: TGTGCCAGCAGCCCGGTAATTGGACGGCCTAGCACAGATACGCAGTATTTT
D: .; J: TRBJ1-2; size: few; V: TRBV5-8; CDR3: CASSYTLSQGNYGYTF; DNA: TGTGCCAGCAGTTATACTCTCTCACAGGGAAACTATGGCTACACCTTC
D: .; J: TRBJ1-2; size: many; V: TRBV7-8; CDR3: CASSLGRGGWTYGYTF; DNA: TGTGCCAGCAGCCTAGGCCGGGGAGGGTGGACCTATGGCTACACCTTC
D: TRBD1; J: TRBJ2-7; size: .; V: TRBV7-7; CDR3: CASSPGQAAEQYF; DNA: TGTGCCAGCAGCCCGGGACAGGCGGCCGAGCAGTACTTC
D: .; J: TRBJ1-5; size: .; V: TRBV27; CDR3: CASSLSTSNQPQHF; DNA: TGTGCCAGCAGTTTATCGACGAGCAATCAGCCCCAGCATTTT
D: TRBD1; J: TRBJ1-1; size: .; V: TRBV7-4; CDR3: CASSGRDSVEAFF; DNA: TGTGCCAGCAGCGGCCGGGACAGCGTAGAAGCTTTCTTT
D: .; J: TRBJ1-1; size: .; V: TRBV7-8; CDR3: CASSSGLSLNTEAFF; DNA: TGTGCCAGCAGCTCGGGACTGAGCTTGAACACTGAAGCTTTCTTT
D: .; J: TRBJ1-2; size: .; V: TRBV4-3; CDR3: CASSQDLGLSGYTF; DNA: TGCGCCAGCAGCCAAGATCTGGGGCTGAGCGGCTACACCTTC
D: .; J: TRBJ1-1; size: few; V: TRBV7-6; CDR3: CASSTRGDGNTEAFF; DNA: TGTGCCAGCAGCACTAGGGGGGACGGGAACACTGAAGCTTTCTTT
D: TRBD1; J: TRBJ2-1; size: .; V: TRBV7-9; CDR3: CASSSLLDRTESYNEQFF; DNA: TGTGCCAGCAGCTCCCTATTGGACAGGACTGAATCCTACAATGAGCAGTTCTTC
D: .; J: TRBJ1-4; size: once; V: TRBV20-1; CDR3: CSARDSAAGGNEKLFF; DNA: TGCAGTGCTAGAGATTCGGCGGCCGGGGGAAATGAAAAACTGTTTTTT
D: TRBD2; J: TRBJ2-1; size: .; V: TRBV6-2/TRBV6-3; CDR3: CASSYRTRRQFF; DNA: TGTGCCAGCAGTTACCGGACTAGGAGGCAGTTCTTC
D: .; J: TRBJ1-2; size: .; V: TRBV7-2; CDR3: CASSRTTADSGFYGYTF; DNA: TGTGCCAGCAGCCGGACCACCGCGGACTCGGGTTTCTATGGCTACACCTTC
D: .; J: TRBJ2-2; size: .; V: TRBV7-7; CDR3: CASSSVPGTIGDTGELFF; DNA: TGTGCTAGCAGCTCGGTTCCAGGGACGATTGGGGACACCGGGGAGCTGTTTTTT
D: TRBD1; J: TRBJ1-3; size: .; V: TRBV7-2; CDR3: CASSPRQGSTTGNTIYF; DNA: TGTGCCAGCAGCCCTCGACAGGGGAGTACGACTGGAAACACCATATATTTT
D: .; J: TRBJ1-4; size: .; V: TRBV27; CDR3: CASSLVLSLNEKLFF; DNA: TGTGCCAGCAGTTTAGTATTGAGCCTTAATGAAAAACTGTTTTTT
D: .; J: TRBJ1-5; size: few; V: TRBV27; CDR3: CASSLWGGNQPQHF; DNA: TGTGCCAGCAGTTTATGGGGTGGCAATCAGCCCCAGCATTTT
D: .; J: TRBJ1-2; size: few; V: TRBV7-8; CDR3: CASSATANYGYTF; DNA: TGTGCCAGCAGCGCGACAGCGAACTATGGCTACACCTTC
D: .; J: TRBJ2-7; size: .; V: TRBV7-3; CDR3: CASSLGRPMEQYF; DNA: TGTGCCAGCAGCTTAGGCAGGCCGATGGAGCAGTACTTC
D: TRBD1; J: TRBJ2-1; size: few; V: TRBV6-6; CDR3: CASSLDRGINNEQFF; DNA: TGTGCCAGCAGCCTCGACAGGGGGATTAACAATGAGCAGTTCTTC
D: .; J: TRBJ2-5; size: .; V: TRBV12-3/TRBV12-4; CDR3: CASRIHQETQYF; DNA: TGTGCCAGCAGAATCCACCAAGAGACCCAGTACTTC
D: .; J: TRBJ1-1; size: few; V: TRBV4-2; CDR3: CASSRERVVDTEAFF; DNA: TGTGCCAGCAGCCGTGAAAGGGTGGTGGACACTGAAGCTTTCTTT
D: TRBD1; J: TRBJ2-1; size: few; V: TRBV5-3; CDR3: CASSFGTGVTYNEQFF; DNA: TGTGCCAGCAGCTTTGGGACAGGGGTAACCTACAATGAGCAGTTCTTC
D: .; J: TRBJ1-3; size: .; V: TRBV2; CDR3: CARENQGSGNTIYF; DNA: TGTGCCCGAGAGAATCAGGGCTCTGGAAACACCATATATTTT